What follows is one TCR beta chain and its context. The data belong to a study of technical replicates of blood from a few donors. The V and J ends lost 4 bases and 3 bases respectively, with 9 bases between them. The CDR3 contains 13 residues. The germline V gene has CDR1 GTSNPN and CDR2 SVGIG (reference sequence). The repertoire was sequenced with immunoSEQ multiplex PCR; TCRdb's copy has only in-frame clones and lacks some. This table holds tens of thousands of clones, roughly 89% found once. This receptor was taken from a human donor in good health. Source material: T cells isolated from PBMCs. The chain recombines TRBV30 with TRBJ1-4; D is unresolved. The CDR3 DNA is TGTGCCTGGAAGGCGGGAGCTAATGAAAAACTGTTTTTT. It yields the protein CAWKAGANEKLFF.